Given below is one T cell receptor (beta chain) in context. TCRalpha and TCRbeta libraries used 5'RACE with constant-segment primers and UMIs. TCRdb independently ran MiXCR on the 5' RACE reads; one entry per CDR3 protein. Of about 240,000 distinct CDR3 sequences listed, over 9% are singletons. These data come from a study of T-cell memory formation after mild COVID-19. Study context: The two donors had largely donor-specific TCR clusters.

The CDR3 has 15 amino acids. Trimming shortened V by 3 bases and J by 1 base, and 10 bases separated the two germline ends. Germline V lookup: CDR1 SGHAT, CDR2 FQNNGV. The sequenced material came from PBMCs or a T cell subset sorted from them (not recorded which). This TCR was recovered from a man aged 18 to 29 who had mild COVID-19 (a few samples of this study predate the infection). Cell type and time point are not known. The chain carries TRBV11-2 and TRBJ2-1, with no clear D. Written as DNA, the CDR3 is TGTGCCAGCAGCTTGGACCCAAGGTCCTACAATGAGCAGTTCTTC. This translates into CASSLDPRSYNEQFF.